A selection of T cell receptor beta chains follows, all from one sample in a study of T cells after posttransplantation cyclophosphamide. Libraries were prepared by immunoSEQ multiplex PCR; TCRdb keeps only in-frame clonotypes and omits some of them. There are about 21,000 clones in the sample; roughly 98% occur only once, and about 0.13% lies in the top ten. The sequencing input was naive CD8+ T cells sorted from PBMCs. Receptors were obtained from a man in his forties in good health, CMV-negative, and a related stem cell transplant donor. Both conserved end residues are part of each CDR3. A D gene is named only where the DNA matches it firmly. Some rows mark clone size as missing; the rest say once, few, many or name a class of expanded clone.

cdr3_aa | cdr3_nt | clone_size | j_call | v_call | d_call
CASSQLENYGYTF | TGTGCCAGCAGCCAACTCGAGAACTATGGCTACACCTTC | NA | TRBJ1-2 | TRBV5-6 | NA
CASSQDTEKLFF | TGCGCCAGCAGCCAAGATACAGAAAAACTGTTTTTT | NA | TRBJ1-4 | TRBV4-1 | NA
CASTRDLRNEQFF | TGTGCCAGCACCCGGGATTTGCGAAATGAGCAGTTCTTC | NA | TRBJ2-1 | TRBV27 | NA
CAITWDSQNTEAFF | TGTGCCATTACCTGGGACAGTCAGAACACTGAAGCTTTCTTT | NA | TRBJ1-1 | TRBV2 | TRBD1
CASSKDREKETQYF | TGTGCCAGCAGTAAAGACAGGGAAAAAGAGACCCAGTACTTC | NA | TRBJ2-5 | TRBV28 | TRBD1
CASSAPGMNTEAFF | TGTGCCAGCAGCGCCCCGGGGATGAACACTGAAGCTTTCTTT | NA | TRBJ1-1 | TRBV9 | NA
CASSDRRRTGFSYEQYF | TGTGCCAGCAGTGACCGGCGACGGACAGGGTTCTCCTACGAGCAGTACTTC | once | TRBJ2-7 | TRBV6-1 | TRBD1
CASSIDRNRRETQYF | TGTGCCAGTAGTATAGATCGGAACAGGCGAGAGACCCAGTACTTC | NA | TRBJ2-5 | TRBV19 | NA
CSCGAGWGQGAGFGSYEQYF | TGTTCTTGCGGGGCCGGATGGGGACAGGGGGCAGGTTTTGGCTCCTACGAGCAGTACTTC | NA | TRBJ2-7 | TRBV28 | TRBD1
CASSEAWGPSYEQYF | TGTGCCAGCAGTGAAGCCTGGGGGCCCTCCTACGAGCAGTACTTC | NA | TRBJ2-7 | TRBV6-1 | NA
CASSPSNTGELFF | TGTGCCAGCAGTCCCTCGAACACCGGGGAGCTGTTTTTT | NA | TRBJ2-2 | TRBV27 | NA
CASSQDPGDSYNEQFF | TGCGCCAGCAGCCAAGATCCGGGAGACTCCTACAATGAGCAGTTCTTC | NA | TRBJ2-1 | TRBV4-3 | NA
CASTWTSGYNEQFF | TGTGCCAGCACCTGGACTAGCGGCTACAATGAGCAGTTCTTC | NA | TRBJ2-1 | TRBV28 | TRBD2
CASSLAGPYEQYF | TGTGCCAGCAGTTTAGCGGGGCCTTACGAGCAGTACTTC | NA | TRBJ2-7 | TRBV27 | NA